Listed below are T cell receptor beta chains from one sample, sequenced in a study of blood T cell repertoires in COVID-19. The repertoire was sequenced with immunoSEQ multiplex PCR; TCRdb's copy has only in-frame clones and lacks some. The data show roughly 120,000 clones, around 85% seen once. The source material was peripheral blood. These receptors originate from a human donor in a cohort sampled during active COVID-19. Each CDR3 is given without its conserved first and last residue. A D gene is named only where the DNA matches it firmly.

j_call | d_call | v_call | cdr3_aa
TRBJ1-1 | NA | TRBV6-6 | ASSYTGQFMNTEAF
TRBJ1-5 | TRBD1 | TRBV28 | ASSPRAGQGRQPQH
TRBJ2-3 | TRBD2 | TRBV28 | ASSLAGGLSTDTQY
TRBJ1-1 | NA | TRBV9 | ASSPEMDSRRGPGAF
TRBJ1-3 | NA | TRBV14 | ASSQGWGAGNTIY
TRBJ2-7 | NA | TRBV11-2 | ASSLRAPYEQY
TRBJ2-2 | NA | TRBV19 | ASSISRQAGELF
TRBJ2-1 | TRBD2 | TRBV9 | ASSVPGRGDYNEQF
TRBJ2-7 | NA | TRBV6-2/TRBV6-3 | ASSGGNSYEQY
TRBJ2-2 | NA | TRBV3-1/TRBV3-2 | ASSLSRVVGELF
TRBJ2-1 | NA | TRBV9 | ASSVPRSNEQF
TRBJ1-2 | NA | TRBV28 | ASRAVGPGQGYGYT
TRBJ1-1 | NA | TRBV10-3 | AIGSPGWNTEAF
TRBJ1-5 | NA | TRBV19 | ASSIVLNSNQPQH
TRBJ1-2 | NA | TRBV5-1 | ASSLGPGQNGYT
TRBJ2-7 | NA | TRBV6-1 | ASSEVTGYEQY
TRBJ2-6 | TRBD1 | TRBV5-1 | ASSRTGTTEANVLT
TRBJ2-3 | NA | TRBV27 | ASNKRGGWDTQY
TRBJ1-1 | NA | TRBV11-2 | ASSLDRDWNTEAF
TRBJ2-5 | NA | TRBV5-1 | ASSPGTQTQETQY
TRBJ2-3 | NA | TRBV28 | ASSPPRPSDTQY
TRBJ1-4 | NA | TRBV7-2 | ASRPGGPGKLF
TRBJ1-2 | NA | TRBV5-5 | ASNRGPDYGYT
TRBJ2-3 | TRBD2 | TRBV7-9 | ASSSYGTGTRPGGTQY
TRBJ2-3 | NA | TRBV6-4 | ASSLELTDTQY
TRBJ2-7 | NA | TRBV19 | ASSIESSYEQY
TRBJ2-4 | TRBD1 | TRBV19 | ASSLRQGNIQY
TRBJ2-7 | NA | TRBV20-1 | SARGTYEQY
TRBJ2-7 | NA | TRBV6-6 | ASTQMGLSYEQY
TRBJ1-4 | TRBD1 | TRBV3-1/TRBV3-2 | ASSRRDRGEKLF
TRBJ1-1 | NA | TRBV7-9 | ASSEHPNTEAF
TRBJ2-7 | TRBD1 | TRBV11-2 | ASSPGQAAYEQY
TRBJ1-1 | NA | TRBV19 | ASSMARNTEAF
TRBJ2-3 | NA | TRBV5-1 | ASSSYVSVSSDTQY
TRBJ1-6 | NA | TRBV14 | ASSQWRDSPLH
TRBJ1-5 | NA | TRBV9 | ASSEGVSSQPQH